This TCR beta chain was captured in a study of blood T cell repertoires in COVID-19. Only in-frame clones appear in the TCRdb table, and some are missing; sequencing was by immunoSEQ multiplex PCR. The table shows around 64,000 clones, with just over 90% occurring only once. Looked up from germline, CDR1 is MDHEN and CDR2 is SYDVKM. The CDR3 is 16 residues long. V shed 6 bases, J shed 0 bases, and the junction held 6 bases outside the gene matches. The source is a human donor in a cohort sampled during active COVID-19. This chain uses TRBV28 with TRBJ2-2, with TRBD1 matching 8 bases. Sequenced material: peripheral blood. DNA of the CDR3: TGTGCCAGCAGCGAACCAGGGGGCCCGAACACCGGGGAGCTGTTTTTT. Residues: CASSEPGGPNTGELFF.